This T cell receptor beta chain derives from a study of siplizumab effects on memory and regulatory T cells (dated by TCRdb to between 2019 and 2020). Background on the whole study: The effect of the anti-CD2 antibody siplizumab on alloreactive T-cell subsets was examined in allogeneic mixed lymphocyte reactions constructed from human PBMCs. Paper-wide results and their limitations: Whether proliferating Tregs from siplizumab cultures actually had suppressive function was not functionally confirmed. Because sequences below about 10^-5 frequency were poorly captured, only a minor fraction of alloreactive clones could be mapped to unstimulated subsets. For roughly 80-97% of proliferating CD4+ or CD8+ clones, no naive or memory phenotype could be assigned. Siplizumab significantly reduced the cumulative frequency of alloreactive sequences traceable to unstimulated CD4+ memory T cells. Unstimulated naive T cells appeared to be more diverse than memory T cells, and naive cells seemed to make a substantial contribution to the alloresponse. Among mappable alloreactive CD4+ clones, an average Treg-derived fraction of about 69% was observed with siplizumab, compared with 26.9% in control reactions.

Libraries were built with the immunoSEQ multiplex PCR assay. The deep sequencing platform assayed approximately 10^5 TCR templates per sample. Genomic DNA extracted from sorted T cells was used for TCRbeta CDR3 sequencing. The original pipeline was this. The R programming language was used for clonal analysis of the TCRbeta CDR3 data. Alloreactive CD4+ and CD8+ clones were identified by comparing unstimulated samples to CFSE-low samples taken after the reaction. Alloreactive CD4+ clones were assigned to regulatory or non-regulatory origin by matching sequences to sorted unstimulated Treg and non-Treg repertoires. Held by TCRdb, this immuneACCESS table contains in-frame sequences only and omits some clones. Under half of the omission traces to an unresolved V gene where checked; the cause of the rest is unknown. V, J and clone size are those of that table, while D and trimming were read from the DNA. The sample data list 85,000 to 120,000 clones, and roughly 90% of these were observed just once. The ten largest clones capture 0.9% to 1.4% of the sample.

Sorted unstimulated T cells and proliferating T cells recovered from mixed lymphocyte reactions were subjected to TCRbeta CDR3 sequencing. Fresh whole blood from some eleven HLA-typed healthy donors was used to isolate PBMCs. Sequences SGHNT (CDR1) and YENEEA (CDR2) are obtained from the germline V gene. The CDR3 starts with the cysteine, ends with the phenylalanine, and has 12 residues. The kept DNA is CDR3 alone, 36 bases in frame from the first base. Relative to germline, V is 5 bases shorter and J is 9 bases shorter, with 11 bases between their ends. This clone was picked up a small number of times. Its antigen remains undetermined. The sample holds no much larger clone one base away, and base qualities are not on file.

The sequenced sample consisted of CD4+ T cells sorted from blood. The clonotype comes from a human donor in good health. The V and J segments used are TRBV11-3 and TRBJ2-1, with TRBD2 as a weak D call on 5 bases. The nucleotides are TGTGCCAGCAGCCCACCCGGAGGTGAGCAGTTCTTC. Its protein is CASSPPGGEQFF.